This T cell receptor beta chain comes out of a study of cytomegalovirus exposure and HLA in healthy donors (dated by TCRdb to 2017 to 2019). Background on the whole study: In an earlier analysis of approximately 500 of the donors, 250 to 350 Gb of sequence data and 117 million unique TCR beta sequences from 180 million or so T cells were reported. An early release covering 550 to 650 HLA-typed donors comprised 250 to 350 gigabases of sequencing data and around 80 million unique TCR sequences. The genetic ancestry cluster associated with self-reported Caucasian donors included 80% to 90% of the roughly 400 genotyped donors. Genome-wide SNP genotypes for about 60% of the roughly 700 donors were used in a later genetic analysis, which treated that subset as a discovery cohort. About five DR-DQ haplotypes were handled as single units for association and clustering because linkage in the cohort was strong. HLA typing included class I and class II loci at four-digit resolution. The study was designed to test whether signatures of past pathogen exposure could be identified by cataloging public T cell receptors. To decide whether each TCR beta V gene segment behaved as functional or pseudogenic, an earlier analysis of some 540 of the donors relied on high-throughput TCR beta sequencing. Donor age, sex, ethnicity and CMV serostatus were collected together with the repertoire data. Across some 400 genotyped donors of the cohort, an average of roughly 250,000 unique TCR beta nucleotide sequences per donor were sequenced, and 15% to 20% of those sequences were non-productive. A separate validation cohort of 100 to 150 different subjects was used in addition to the approximately 640-subject first cohort. The study used immunosequencing to profile the T cell repertoires of approximately 690 subjects and linked those repertoires to cytomegalovirus serostatus. The study combined high-throughput TCR immunosequencing, statistical association of individual TCRs with disease status, and machine learning to predict cytomegalovirus infection status. Every repertoire in the discovery cohort had been generated on one and the same sequencing platform. Typing coverage differed by locus: A, B, C, DRB1 and DQB1 were typed in about 620-630 donors, DQA1 in roughly 510, DPA1 in around 600, and DPB1 in roughly 450. Rather than using new phenotypic data, the later analysis identified candidate immune exposures from TCR beta sequences and from how often those sequences occurred across donors. A later analysis re-examined previously published TCR beta repertoires from over 500 donors and added high-resolution HLA genotyping to investigate patterns of TCR occurrence. General findings and caveats noted by the study authors: According to a later analysis, most CMV-associated TCR beta chains appeared to be HLA-restricted, and the HLA associations seemed to be driven largely by CMV exposure. In a later analysis, TCR association rates were found to vary across HLA loci, with the most associated TCRs seen for DRB1 alleles and the fewest for HLA-C alleles. A later genetic analysis associated a missense DCLRE1C variant with V-gene and J-gene trimming of TCR beta chains, and an independent cohort replicated the association. Some IMGT-functional V segments, including TRBV6-2 and TRBV6-3, could not be distinguished by the 87-base-pair reads and were therefore excluded. The only immune exposure information available for the cohort was CMV serostatus. Because some donors lacked HLA typing at each locus, the association tests relied only on the typed subset. When HLA alleles, especially DR and DQ, strongly co-occurred, attributing TCR associations to individual alleles was difficult. Most TCR sequences were observed very rarely across donors, whereas some public TCRs were present in many individuals. In a later genetic analysis, fewer N-insertions in productive TCRs were reported among donors in an Asian-associated ancestry cluster than the roughly 670-donor mean. In the study, approximately 150 TCR beta chains were listed as associated with cytomegalovirus. A further reported finding was that TCR beta sequences accurately predicted the HLA-A and HLA-B alleles for most subjects in the first cohort. The classifier was reported to diagnose cytomegalovirus status with high specificity and sensitivity in both the original and validation cohorts. The presence/absence analyses assumed that sequencing depth was roughly uniform across donors, and that assumption may not be true. In an earlier analysis of approximately 600 of the donors, most TCR beta V segments were observed in productive rearrangements about 87% or about 30% of the time, broadly matching IMGT annotations. The sequencing pipeline was judged likely to have produced a cluster of highly shared sequence variants as a technical artifact. Correlated functional status among segregating V segments might be attributable to linkage disequilibrium, but an unknown experimental factor could not be ruled out. Because counts were too low, about 17 rarely observed V segments, including chromosome 9 orphons, were excluded from the earlier analysis of 587 of the donors. In a later analysis, several top co-occurrence clusters were reported to appear linked to parvovirus B19, influenza, CMV and Epstein-Barr virus. A few of the identified cytomegalovirus-associated TCR beta chains were confirmed in vitro to be specific for cytomegalovirus antigens. The authors suggested that the approach could potentially be extended to other disease states and immunological phenotypes. A later analysis associated 15,000 or so TCR beta sequences with specific HLA alleles at a false discovery rate of 0.05. In a later analysis, HLA-associated TCR beta chains were found to be more clonally expanded and to have lower generation probabilities than equally common non-associated chains. This cohort had only TCR beta chains sequenced, and the lack of alpha or paired-chain data limited which features could be detected.

A remark on this clone: Its antigen is unknown.

For CDR1 and CDR2, the germline V gene lists SGHAT and FQNNGV. Inclusive of the bounding cysteine and phenylalanine, the CDR3 is 17 residues long. Solely the CDR3 DNA is kept, with 51 bases framed from the first base. V is cut by 3 bases and J by 2 bases, and the space between the germline ends is 17 bases. Receptors were amplified or captured by the immunoSEQ multiplex PCR assay. For the multiplex PCR, a mixture combining 60 forward primers for TCR Vbeta segments and 13 reverse primers for TCR Jbeta segments was used. The CDR3 region of rearranged TCR beta genes was amplified from genomic DNA by a multiplex PCR assay. On the Illumina HiSeq System, the amplified TCR beta libraries were sequenced as 87-base-pair reads. Under the source paper's analysis protocol: In a later analysis, tens of millions of unique TCR beta chains were counted across the 650 to 700 repertoires, and around 10 million of these chains were shared by at least two donors. Raw reads were error-corrected and collapsed into unique sequences by a nearest-neighbor algorithm in which closely related sequences were merged to remove PCR and sequencing errors. CDR3 sequences were aligned to IMGT reference sequences to assign V, D and J gene segments. For a sequence to be retained, a match of at least six nucleotides to both a V gene segment and a J gene segment was required. Rearrangements were classified as productive when the CDR3 lacked stop codons and remained in frame with V and J, and all other rearrangements were classified as non-productive. CDR3 was defined according to IMGT convention as the region running from the second conserved V-encoded cysteine to the conserved J-encoded phenylalanine. The earlier analysis of some 580 of the donors excluded any sequence lacking an unambiguous match to a single V gene segment. In an earlier analysis of 500 to 750 of the donors, V segments were called functional above 56.7% productive rearrangements and were called segregating when the between-donor standard deviation exceeded 5%. A statistical classification framework was built to diagnose cytomegalovirus status from the catalog of TCR beta chain sequences. In a later analysis, V and J genes were assigned by comparing TCR nucleotide sequences against IMGT/GENE-DB human TR gene sequences. Using the TCRdist pipeline, a later analysis assigned CDR3 sequences along with most-parsimonious VDJ recombination scenarios. In a later analysis, each TCR beta chain was defined by its CDR3 amino acid sequence together with its V-gene family, and reads without a unique V-gene family were excluded. To address suspected cross-contamination and a sequencing artifact, a later analysis removed over 500 highly shared, low-generation-probability nucleotide sequences. For each public chain, a later analysis derived a clonal expansion index from normalized ranks of inferred template counts within each repertoire. In a later analysis, generation probabilities were computed with a VDJ recombination model fitted to out-of-frame rearrangements, and the resulting probabilities were checked against IGoR. In a later analysis, hypergeometric tests were used to score TCR-TCR, TCR-HLA and TCR-CMV co-occurrence, with a repertoire-size bias correction applied to TCR pairs. False discovery rates were estimated in a later analysis by permuting HLA or CMV assignments 20 times. In a later analysis, co-occurring TCRs were grouped using DBSCAN, with TCRdist sequence similarity added in when clustering inside HLA-allele-positive subsets. Repertoires with fewer than 30,000 or more than 120,000 public chains, plus five repertoires with anomalous nucleotide sharing, were excluded from co-occurrence clustering. The table comes from immuneACCESS by way of TCRdb, which keeps in-frame sequences with V and J called. Part of the clones is missing from these tables; in studies checked, under half for an unresolved V gene and the rest for unknown reasons. The V and J calls and clone size are taken from that table; D and trimming were inferred from the DNA. This sample's table lists 100,000 to 150,000 clones. The ten largest clones capture less than 3% of the sample.

The cohort comprised 670 or so healthy bone marrow donors. At the time of sampling, all cohort members were nominally healthy, though unrecorded immune exposures were likely present. The donor was CMV seronegative and belonged to the group of around 350 seronegative cohort members. A peripheral blood sample was provided by each donor, and peripheral blood mononuclear cells were used for TCR beta sequencing. The Qiagen DNeasy Blood Extraction Kit was used to extract genomic DNA from the blood cell samples. Specimen: PBMCs. The receptor was isolated from a man aged 25 to 40 in good health and CMV-seronegative. The V and J genes are TRBV11-2 and TRBJ2-1, with TRBD2 perhaps the D gene, on 6 matching bases. CDR3 protein: CASSFRAGTLTYNEQFF. The nucleotide sequence is given as TGTGCCAGCAGCTTTCGGGCGGGGACTTTGACCTACAATGAGCAGTTCTTC.